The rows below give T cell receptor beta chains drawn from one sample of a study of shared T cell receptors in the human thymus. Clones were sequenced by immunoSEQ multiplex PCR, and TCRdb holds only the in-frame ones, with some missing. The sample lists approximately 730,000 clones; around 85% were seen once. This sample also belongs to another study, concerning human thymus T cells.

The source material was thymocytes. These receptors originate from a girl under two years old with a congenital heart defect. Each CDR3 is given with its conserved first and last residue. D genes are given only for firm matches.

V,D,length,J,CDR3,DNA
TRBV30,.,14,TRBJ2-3,CAWSVRGGTDTQYF,TGTGCCTGGAGTGTTCGCGGGGGCACAGATACGCAGTATTTT
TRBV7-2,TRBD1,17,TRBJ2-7,CASSTEDRDRVPYEQYF,TGTGCCAGCAGCACTGAAGACCGGGACAGGGTTCCCTACGAGCAGTACTTC
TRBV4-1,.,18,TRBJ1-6,CASSQASHFSSYNSPLHF,TGCGCCAGCAGCCAGGCCTCTCACTTTAGCTCCTATAATTCCCCCCTCCACTTT
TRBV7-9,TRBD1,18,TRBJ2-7,CASSSGQGPRRSSYEQYF,TGTGCCAGCAGTTCGGGACAGGGACCCCGTAGGAGCTCCTACGAGCAGTACTTC
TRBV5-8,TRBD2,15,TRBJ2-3,CASSLWAGGPDTQYF,TGTGCCAGCAGCTTGTGGGCGGGGGGGCCAGATACGCAGTATTTT
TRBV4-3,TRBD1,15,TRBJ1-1,CASSHHPGTATEAFF,TGCGCCAGCAGCCACCACCCCGGGACAGCCACTGAAGCTTTCTTT
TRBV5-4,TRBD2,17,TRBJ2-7,CASSLTSGDGISYEQYF,TGTGCCAGCAGCTTGACTAGCGGGGACGGGATCTCCTACGAGCAGTACTTC
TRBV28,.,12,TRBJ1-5,CASIDEGQPQHF,TGTGCCAGTATAGACGAGGGTCAGCCCCAGCATTTT
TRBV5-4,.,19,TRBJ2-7,CASSLEAEKRTESSYEQYF,TGTGCCAGCAGCTTGGAGGCGGAAAAAAGGACAGAAAGCTCCTACGAGCAGTACTTC
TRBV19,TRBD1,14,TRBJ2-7,CASSGQVSSYEQYF,TGTGCCAGCTCCGGACAGGTTAGTTCCTACGAGCAGTACTTC
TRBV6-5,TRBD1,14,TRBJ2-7,CASSPDRRFYEQYF,TGTGCCAGCAGCCCGGACAGGCGCTTCTACGAGCAGTACTTC
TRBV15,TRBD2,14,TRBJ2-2,CATSRLRGAGELFF,TGTGCCACCAGCAGGCTCCGGGGGGCCGGGGAGCTGTTTTTT
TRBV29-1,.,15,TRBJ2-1,CSVDKVGSSYNEQFF,TGCAGCGTTGATAAAGTGGGGAGCTCCTACAATGAGCAGTTCTTC
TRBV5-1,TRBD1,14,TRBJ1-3,CASSPGQGQNTIYF,TGCGCCAGCAGCCCCGGACAGGGTCAAAACACCATATATTTT
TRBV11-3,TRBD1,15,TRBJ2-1,CASSLRDRGNNEQFF,TGTGCCAGCAGCTTACGGGACAGGGGGAACAATGAGCAGTTCTTC
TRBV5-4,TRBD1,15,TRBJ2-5,CASSQPGTEEETQYF,TGTGCCAGCAGCCAACCTGGGACAGAAGAAGAGACCCAGTACTTC